This TCR beta chain comes out of a study of cytomegalovirus exposure and HLA in healthy donors. The length of the CDR3 is 17 residues. Losses at the gene ends were 1 base for V and 3 bases for J; bases not matched to a gene: 8. Germline V gene sequence: CDR1 MGHRA, CDR2 YSYEKL. The PCR had 60 Vbeta and 13 Jbeta primers. The assay was immunoSEQ multiplex PCR, and TCRdb's table has in-frame clones only and misses some. The data contain 110,000 or so clones, 77% of them seen just once; the ten biggest clones take up roughly 11%. This chain joins TRBV4-1 and TRBJ2-7; 11 bases are shared with TRBD1. Sequencing input: PBMCs. This receptor was identified in a man aged 35 to 55 in good health and CMV-seropositive. Here the CDR3 DNA reads TGCGCCAGCAGCCAAGGTTTGGGACAGGGGGGAGACTACGAGCAGTACTTC. Protein sequence: CASSQGLGQGGDYEQYF.